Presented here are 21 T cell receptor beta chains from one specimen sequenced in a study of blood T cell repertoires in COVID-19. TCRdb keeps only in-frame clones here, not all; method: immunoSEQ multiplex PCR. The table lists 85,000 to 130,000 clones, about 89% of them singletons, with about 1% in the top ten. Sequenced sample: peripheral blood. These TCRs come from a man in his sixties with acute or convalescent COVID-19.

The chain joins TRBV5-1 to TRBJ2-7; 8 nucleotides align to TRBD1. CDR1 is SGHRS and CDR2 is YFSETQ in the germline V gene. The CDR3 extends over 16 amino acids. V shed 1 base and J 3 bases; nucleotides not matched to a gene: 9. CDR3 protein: CASSLTAGTGVYEQYF. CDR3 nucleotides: TGCGCCAGCAGCTTGACCGCCGGGACAGGAGTCTACGAGCAGTACTTC.

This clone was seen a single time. The CDR3 here is CATSDLKTSPDTQYF. The CDR3 nucleotides read TGTGCCACCAGTGATTTGAAAACTTCGCCGGATACGCAGTATTTT. The chain combines TRBV24-1 with TRBJ2-3; D unresolved. Germline V gene lookup returns CDR1 KGHDR and CDR2 SFDVKD. The CDR3 sequence is 15 residues long. V dropped 0 bases and J dropped 6 bases, with 12 bases sitting between them.

CDR3 in DNA: TGTGCCAGTAGAAGGGGAGGGGATGGAAACACCATATATTTT. Amino acids: CASRRGGDGNTIYF. The J gene is TRBJ1-3, the V gene TRBV19; tentative D call: TRBD1 (5 bases). The CDR3 has 14 residues. V gave up 6 bases and J gave up 3 bases, with 12 bases separating them. Germline CDR1 reads LNHDA; CDR2 reads SQIVND (reference sequence).

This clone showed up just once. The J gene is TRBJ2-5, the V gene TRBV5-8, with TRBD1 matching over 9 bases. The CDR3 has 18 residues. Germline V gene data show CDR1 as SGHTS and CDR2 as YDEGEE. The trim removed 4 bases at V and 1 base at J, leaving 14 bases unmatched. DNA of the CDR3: TGTGCCAGCAGCCCCGATCGGGACAGGGAGAGTGGCCAAGAGACCCAGTACTTC. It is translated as CASSPDRDRESGQETQYF. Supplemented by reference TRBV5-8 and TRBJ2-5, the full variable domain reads EAGVTQSPTHLIKTRGQQATLRCSPISGHTSVYWYQQALGLGLQFLLWYDEGEERNRGNFPPRFSGRQFPNYSSELNVNALELEDSALYLCASSPDRDRESGQETQYFGPGTRLLVL.

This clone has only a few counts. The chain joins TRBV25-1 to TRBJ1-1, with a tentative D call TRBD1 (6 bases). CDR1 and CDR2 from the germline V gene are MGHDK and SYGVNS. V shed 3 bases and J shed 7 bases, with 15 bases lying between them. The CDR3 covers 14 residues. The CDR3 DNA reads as TGTGCCAGCAGTGACCCCCAGGGGACCGGTGAAGCTTTCTTT. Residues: CASSDPQGTGEAFF.

Here the CDR3 reads CAISEAGLAGETQYF. In nucleotides, the CDR3 is TGTGCCATCAGTGAGGCGGGACTAGCGGGAGAGACCCAGTACTTC. V usage is TRBV10-3 and J usage is TRBJ2-5, with 12 nucleotides matching TRBD2. CDR3 length: 15 residues. CDR1 and CDR2 (germline): ENHRY, SYGVKD. J was trimmed by 4 bases and V by 2 bases; bases with no gene match: 2.

The CDR3 region is CASSPKTGINQPQHF. The CDR3 DNA reads as TGTGCCAGCAGTCCCAAGACAGGGATTAATCAGCCCCAGCATTTT. The chain joins TRBV28 to TRBJ1-5; 7 bases are shared with TRBD1. Germline V gene sequence: CDR1 MDHEN, CDR2 SYDVKM. V dropped 5 bases and J dropped 4; count of bases not matched to a gene: 8. The CDR3 runs 15 residues. Variable domain in full (rest from reference TRBV28 and TRBJ1-5): DVKVTQSSRYLVKRTGEKVFLECVQDMDHENMFWYRQDPGLGLRLIYFSYDVKMKEKGDIPEGYSVSREKKERFSLILESASTNQTSMYLCASSPKTGINQPQHFGDGTRLSIL.

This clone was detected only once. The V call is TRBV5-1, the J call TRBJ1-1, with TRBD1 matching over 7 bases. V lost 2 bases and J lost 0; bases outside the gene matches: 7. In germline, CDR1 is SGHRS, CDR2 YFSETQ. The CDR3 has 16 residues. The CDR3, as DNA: TGCGCCAGCAGCTTAACAGGGGAAGGGTTGAACACTGAAGCTTTCTTT. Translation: CASSLTGEGLNTEAFF.

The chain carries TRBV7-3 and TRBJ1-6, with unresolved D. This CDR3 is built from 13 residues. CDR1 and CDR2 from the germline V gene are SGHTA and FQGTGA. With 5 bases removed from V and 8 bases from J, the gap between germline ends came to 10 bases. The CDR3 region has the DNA TGTGCCAGCAGCCCTTCCCAGGATTCACCCCTCCACTTT. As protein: CASSPSQDSPLHF.

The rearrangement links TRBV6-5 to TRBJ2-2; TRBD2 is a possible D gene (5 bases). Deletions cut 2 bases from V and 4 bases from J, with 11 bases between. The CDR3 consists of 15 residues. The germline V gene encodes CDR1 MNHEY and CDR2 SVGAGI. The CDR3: CASSYKRKFTGELFF. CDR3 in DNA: TGTGCCAGCAGTTACAAGCGGAAATTCACCGGGGAGCTGTTTTTT.

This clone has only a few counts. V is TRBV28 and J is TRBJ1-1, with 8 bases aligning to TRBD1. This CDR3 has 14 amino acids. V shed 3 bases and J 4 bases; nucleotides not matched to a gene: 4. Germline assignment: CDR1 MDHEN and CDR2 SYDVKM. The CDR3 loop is CASSFQGAFTEAFF. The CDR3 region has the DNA TGTGCCAGCAGTTTTCAGGGGGCATTCACTGAAGCTTTCTTT.

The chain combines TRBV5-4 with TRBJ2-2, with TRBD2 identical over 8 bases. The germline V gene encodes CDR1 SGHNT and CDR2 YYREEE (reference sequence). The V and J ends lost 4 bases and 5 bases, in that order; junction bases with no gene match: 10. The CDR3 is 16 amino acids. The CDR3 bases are TGTGCCAGCAGCGGGGTACCGGGAGGGCCAACCGGGGAGCTGTTTTTT. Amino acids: CASSGVPGGPTGELFF.

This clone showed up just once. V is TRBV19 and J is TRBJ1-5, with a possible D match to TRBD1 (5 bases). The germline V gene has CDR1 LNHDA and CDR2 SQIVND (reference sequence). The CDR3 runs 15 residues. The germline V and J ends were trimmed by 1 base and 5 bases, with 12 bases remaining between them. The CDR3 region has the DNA TGTGCCAGTAGTATAGTTTTGGGCAGGGATCAGCCCCAGCATTTT. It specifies CASSIVLGRDQPQHF. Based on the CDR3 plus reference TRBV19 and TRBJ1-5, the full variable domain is DGGITQSPKYLFRKEGQNVTLSCEQNLNHDAMYWYRQDPGQGLRLIYYSQIVNDFQKGDIAEGYSVSREKKESFPLTVTSAQKNPTAFYLCASSIVLGRDQPQHFGDGTRLSIL.

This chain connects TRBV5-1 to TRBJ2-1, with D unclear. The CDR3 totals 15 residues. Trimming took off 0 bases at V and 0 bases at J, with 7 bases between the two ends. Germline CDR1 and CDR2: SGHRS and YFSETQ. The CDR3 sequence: CASSLAPGSYNEQFF. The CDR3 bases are TGCGCCAGCAGCTTGGCCCCCGGCTCCTACAATGAGCAGTTCTTC.

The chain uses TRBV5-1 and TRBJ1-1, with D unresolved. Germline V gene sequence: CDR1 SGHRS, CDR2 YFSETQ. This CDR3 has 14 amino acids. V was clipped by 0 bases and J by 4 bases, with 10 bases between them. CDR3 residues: CASSLGGESTEAFF. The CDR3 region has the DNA TGCGCCAGCAGCTTGGGAGGCGAGAGCACTGAAGCTTTCTTT.

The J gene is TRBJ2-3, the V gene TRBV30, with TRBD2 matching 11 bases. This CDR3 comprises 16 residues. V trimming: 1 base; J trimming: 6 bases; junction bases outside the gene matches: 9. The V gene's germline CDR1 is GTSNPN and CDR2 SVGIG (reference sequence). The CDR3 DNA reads TGTGCCTGGAGTGGTGATAGCGGGAGGGCGGGGGATACGCAGTATTTT. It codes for CAWSGDSGRAGDTQYF.

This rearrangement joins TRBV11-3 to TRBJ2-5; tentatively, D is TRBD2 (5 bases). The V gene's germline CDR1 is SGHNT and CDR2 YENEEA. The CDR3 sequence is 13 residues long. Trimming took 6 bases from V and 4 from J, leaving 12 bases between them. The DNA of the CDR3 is TGTGCCAGCAGGCCTGGACTTCGAGAGACCCAGTACTTC. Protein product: CASRPGLRETQYF.

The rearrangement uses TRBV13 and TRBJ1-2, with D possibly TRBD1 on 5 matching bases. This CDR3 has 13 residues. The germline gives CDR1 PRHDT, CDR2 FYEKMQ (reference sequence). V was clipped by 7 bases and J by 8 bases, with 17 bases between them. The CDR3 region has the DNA TGTGCCAGCAACCAAGGCGGGGCGGGAGGCTACACCTTC. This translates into CASNQGGAGGYTF. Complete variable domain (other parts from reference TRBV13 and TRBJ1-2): AAGVIQSPRHLIKEKRETATLKCYPIPRHDTVYWYQQGPGQDPQFLISFYEKMQSDKGSIPDRFSAQQFSDYHSELNMSSLELGDSALYFCASNQGGAGGYTFGSGTRLTVV.

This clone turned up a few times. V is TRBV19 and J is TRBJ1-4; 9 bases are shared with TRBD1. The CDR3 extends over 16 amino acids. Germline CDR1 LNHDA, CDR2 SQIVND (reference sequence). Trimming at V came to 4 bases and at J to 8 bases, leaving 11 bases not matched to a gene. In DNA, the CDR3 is TGTGCCAGTAGTACCCCCCGACAGGGGGAGGGAGAAAAACTGTTTTTT. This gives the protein CASSTPRQGEGEKLFF.

In DNA, the CDR3 is TGTGCCAGTAGATCCGCCTTTGGAGAAGATACGCAGTATTTT. Residues: CASRSAFGEDTQYF. J is TRBJ2-3 and V is TRBV19; D unclear. The CDR3 extends over 14 amino acids. Germline values: CDR1 LNHDA, CDR2 SQIVND (reference sequence). The V and J ends lost 6 bases and 5 bases respectively, with 15 bases between them. Full variable domain (remainder filled in from reference TRBV19 and TRBJ2-3): DGGITQSPKYLFRKEGQNVTLSCEQNLNHDAMYWYRQDPGQGLRLIYYSQIVNDFQKGDIAEGYSVSREKKESFPLTVTSAQKNPTAFYLCASRSAFGEDTQYFGPGTRLTVL.

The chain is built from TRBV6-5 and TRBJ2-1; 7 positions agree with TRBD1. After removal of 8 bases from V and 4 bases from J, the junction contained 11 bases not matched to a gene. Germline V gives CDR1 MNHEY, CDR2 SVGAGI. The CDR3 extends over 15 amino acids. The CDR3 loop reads CASQTSGTDYNEQFF. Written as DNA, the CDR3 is TGTGCCAGCCAGACTTCCGGGACAGATTACAATGAGCAGTTCTTC.